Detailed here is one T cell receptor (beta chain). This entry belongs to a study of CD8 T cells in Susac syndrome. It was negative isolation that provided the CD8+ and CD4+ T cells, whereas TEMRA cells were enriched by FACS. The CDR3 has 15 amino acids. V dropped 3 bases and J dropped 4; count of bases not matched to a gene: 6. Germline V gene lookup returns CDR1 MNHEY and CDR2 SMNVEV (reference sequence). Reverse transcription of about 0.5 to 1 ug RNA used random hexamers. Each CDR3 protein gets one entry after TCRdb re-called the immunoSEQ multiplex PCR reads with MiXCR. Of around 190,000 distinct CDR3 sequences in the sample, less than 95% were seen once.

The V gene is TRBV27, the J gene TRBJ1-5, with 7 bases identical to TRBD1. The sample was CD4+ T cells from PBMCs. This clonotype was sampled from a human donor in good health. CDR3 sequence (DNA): TGTGCCAGCAGTTTCTCCGGGACAGTGAATCAGCCCCAGCATTTT. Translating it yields CASSFSGTVNQPQHF.